The T cell receptor (beta chain) under discussion was sequenced for a study of blood T cell repertoires in COVID-19. Study at large: The study drew acute and convalescent COVID-19 samples from the United States, Italy and Spain.

Original processing notes: Cell counts per sample came from amplifying reference gene primers. TCRdb keeps only in-frame clones here, not all; method: immunoSEQ multiplex PCR. The V and J calls and clone size were taken over from that table, and D and trimming were inferred from the DNA. The sample includes some 300,000 clones, around 90% of them seen just once. The CDR3 extends over 13 amino acids. Trimming shortened V by 1 base and J by 6 bases, and 10 bases separated the two germline ends. Germline V CDR1 and CDR2: MDHEN, SYDVKM. The chain uses TRBV28 and TRBJ2-7, with D maybe TRBD2 (5 bases). The source is a man between 18 and 29 years old with active or convalescent COVID-19. The sample comprised peripheral blood. CDR3 sequence: CASSLSLGAEQYF. The CDR3 DNA reads as TGTGCCAGCAGTTTATCTCTGGGAGCCGAGCAGTACTTC.